This passage covers 31 T cell receptor beta chains from one sample sequenced in a study of cytotoxic CD8 clonotypes in ibrutinib-treated CLL. Here immunoSEQ multiplex PCR was the method, and the copy in TCRdb shows in-frame clones only, minus some. The profile shows about 69,000 clones, around 82% of them singletons. Source: PBMCs, taken at disease progression, from a patient treated with ibrutinib. The receptor set was obtained from a human donor with chronic lymphocytic leukemia.

The V call is TRBV7-9, the J call TRBJ1-1, with D possibly matching TRBD1 (6 bases). This CDR3 has 11 amino acids. The V gene lost 5 bases and the J gene lost 8 bases, with 9 bases spanning the gap. CDR1 is SEHNR and CDR2 is FQNEAQ in the germline V gene (reference sequence). This CDR3 reads CASSQGTEAFF. DNA of the CDR3: TGTGCCAGCAGCCAAGGGACAGAAGCTTTCTTT.

This clone was detected only a few times. Here the CDR3 DNA reads TGCGCCAGCAGCTTGGAATCATCAGGGGGGGCCGAAGCTTTCTTT. It specifies CASSLESSGGAEAFF. The gene calls are TRBV5-1 and TRBJ1-1; TRBD1 matches 7 bases. Per the germline V gene, CDR1 is SGHRS and CDR2 is YFSETQ. J gave up 8 bases and V 0 bases, and 10 bases lay outside the gene matches. The CDR3 sequence is 15 residues long.

V usage is TRBV5-1 and J usage is TRBJ2-7; unclear D gene. Germline CDR1 reads SGHRS; CDR2 reads YFSETQ. CDR3 length equals 13 residues. V lost 0 bases to trimming and J lost 2 bases, with 6 bases between them. In DNA form, the CDR3 reads TGCGCCAGCAGCTTGGGGAGTACCTACGAGCAGTACTTC. Its protein is CASSLGSTYEQYF.

As to this clone: The junction differs from germline at one of its ends, possibly a read error. The genes are TRBV6-1 and TRBJ2-7; D is unclear. The germline CDR1 and CDR2 sequences are MNHNS and SASEGT. This CDR3 is built from 12 residues. This chain's CDR3 is CASSEAAYEQYF. The CDR3 bases are TGTGCCAGCAGCGAAGCCGCCTACGAGCAGTACTTC.

The chain is built from TRBV7-9 and TRBJ1-6, with TRBD1 identical over 7 bases. Per germline, CDR1 SEHNR and CDR2 FQNEAQ (reference sequence). The ends lost 5 bases at V and 8 bases at J; junction bases unmatched: 9. The CDR3 is 15 residues long. The CDR3 protein is CASSAQGPPHSPLHF. The CDR3 nucleotides are TGTGCCAGCAGCGCACAGGGGCCCCCTCATTCACCCCTCCACTTT.

The chain is built from TRBV30 and TRBJ2-3; 11 nucleotides match TRBD2. The V and J ends lost 4 bases and 7 bases, in that order; junction bases with no gene match: 7. Germline CDR1 and CDR2: GTSNPN and SVGIG (reference sequence). This CDR3 region has 14 residues. CDR3 bases: TGTGCCTGGACTATAACTAGCGGGAGTAATACGCAGTATTTT. Translation gives CAWTITSGSNTQYF.

The rearrangement uses TRBV7-2 and TRBJ1-5; tentative D call: TRBD1 (6 bases). The CDR3 sequence is 19 residues long. Trimming left V 4 bases short and J 0 bases short, with 22 bases between. Per germline, CDR1 SGHTA and CDR2 FQGNSA. CDR3 sequence (DNA): TGTGCCAGCAGCTACCACAGGGAGGTTGGCTTTTATAGCAATCAGCCCCAGCATTTT. This sequence encodes CASSYHREVGFYSNQPQHF.

The chain joins TRBV19 to TRBJ2-7; the match to TRBD1 covers 9 bases. CDR3 size: 15 residues. Trimming removed 2 bases from V and 5 bases from J; junction bases left unmatched: 7. Looked up from germline, CDR1 is LNHDA and CDR2 is SQIVND (reference sequence). The CDR3 DNA is TGTGCCAGTAGTATACTGGGACAGGGAAGACACGAGCAGTACTTC. Protein product: CASSILGQGRHEQYF.

The J gene is TRBJ1-3, the V gene TRBV6-6; D is ambiguous. This CDR3 has 15 residues. The germline gives CDR1 MNHNY, CDR2 SVGAGI (reference sequence). Between the trimmed V and J ends, which lost 4 bases and 0 bases, there was a span of 10 bases. This CDR3 reads CASSSFDTSGNTIYF. The CDR3 bases are TGTGCCAGCAGTTCCTTCGACACCTCTGGAAACACCATATATTTT.

The chain employs TRBV7-9 and TRBJ1-5, with 8 bases fitting TRBD1. V gave up 1 base and J gave up 3 bases; unmatched junction bases: 5. The CDR3 is 16 amino acids. Germline V CDR1 and CDR2: SEHNR, FQNEAQ (reference sequence). The CDR3, as DNA: TGTGCCAGCAGCTTAGGGGCAGGGGGCTACAATCAGCCCCAGCATTTT. This codes for CASSLGAGGYNQPQHF.

V and J are TRBV13 and TRBJ1-2, with D possibly TRBD1 on 5 matching bases. V was cut by 2 bases and J by 4 bases, with 14 bases left in between. CDR1 PRHDT and CDR2 FYEKMQ come from the germline V gene (reference sequence). The CDR3 runs to 15 residues. Written as DNA, the CDR3 is TGTGCCAGCAGCTTAATGGTAAGGGGAACCTATGGCTACACCTTC. Translated, it gives CASSLMVRGTYGYTF.

In this sample, this clone turned up once. The V gene is TRBV19, the J gene TRBJ2-7, with D possibly being TRBD1 (5 bases). Germline V gene data show CDR1 as LNHDA and CDR2 as SQIVND (reference sequence). This CDR3 has 15 residues. V was clipped by 3 bases and J by 3 bases, with 15 bases between them. The CDR3 bases are TGTGCCAGTAGTATGGAAAGGGGTTCCCTCTACGAGCAGTACTTC. Translating it yields CASSMERGSLYEQYF.

The gene calls are TRBV5-1 and TRBJ2-3, with 7 bases matching TRBD1. This CDR3 region has 15 residues. With V trimmed by 4 bases and J by 8 bases, 13 bases remained unmatched. The V gene's germline CDR1 is SGHRS and CDR2 YFSETQ. The CDR3 is CASSLDRVLLGTQYF. The CDR3 DNA reads as TGCGCCAGCAGCCTCGACAGGGTGCTTTTGGGTACGCAGTATTTT.

This chain connects TRBV9 to TRBJ2-1; TRBD2 matches 10 bases. Germline CDR1 SGDLS, CDR2 YYNGEE. V lost 3 bases, J lost 4 bases, and 1 base stayed unmatched. The CDR3 is 14 amino acids. The CDR3 is CASSASGRYNEQFF. DNA for the CDR3: TGTGCCAGCAGCGCTAGCGGGAGATACAATGAGCAGTTCTTC.

The chain joins TRBV11-2 to TRBJ2-1; the D is unclear. V dropped 1 base and J dropped 0 bases, with 7 bases sitting between them. Germline V gene lookup returns CDR1 SGHAT and CDR2 FQNNGV. This CDR3 has 15 amino acids. CDR3 loop: CASSLGFYSYNEQFF. CDR3 nucleotide sequence: TGTGCCAGCAGCTTAGGTTTCTACTCCTACAATGAGCAGTTCTTC. Filled out from reference TRBV11-2 and TRBJ2-1, the complete variable domain reads EAGVAQSPRYKIIEKRQSVAFWCNPISGHATLYWYQQILGQGPKLLIQFQNNGVVDDSQLPKDRFSAERLKGVDSTLKIQPAKLEDSAVYLCASSLGFYSYNEQFFGPGTRLTVL.

CDR3: CASSDGRDRPRNTIYF. Written as DNA, the CDR3 is TGTGCCAGCAGCGACGGCCGGGACAGGCCTAGAAACACCATATATTTT. The rearrangement links TRBV5-4 to TRBJ1-3; 8 bases fit TRBD1. J was trimmed by 5 bases and V by 4 bases; bases with no gene match: 11. This CDR3 is built from 16 residues. Germline V lookup: CDR1 SGHNT, CDR2 YYREEE (reference sequence).

The V gene is TRBV5-1, the J gene TRBJ2-7; D is undetermined. This CDR3 contains 11 residues. V dropped 4 bases and J dropped 0 bases, with 2 bases sitting between them. Germline-derived CDR1 and CDR2 are SGHRS and YFSETQ. Here the CDR3 reads CASSGSYEQYF. CDR3 in DNA: TGCGCCAGCAGCGGCTCCTACGAGCAGTACTTC.

Here the CDR3 reads CASSTRGASPKGGYTF. The CDR3 coding sequence is TGCGCCAGCAGTACTAGGGGGGCGTCTCCCAAAGGTGGCTACACCTTC. The chain recombines TRBV5-1 with TRBJ1-2, with D maybe TRBD1 (6 bases). V lost 5 bases to trimming and J lost 7 bases, with 24 bases between them. The CDR3 extends over 16 amino acids. The V gene's germline CDR1 is SGHRS and CDR2 YFSETQ.

This clone was seen only a few times. J is TRBJ2-7 and V is TRBV6-4, with D tentatively TRBD1 or TRBD2 (5 bases each). V was clipped by 6 bases and J by 7 bases, with 16 bases between them. The length of the CDR3 is 13 residues. CDR1 and CDR2 (germline): MRHNA, SNTAGT. CDR3: CASSLDSEGEQYF. CDR3 in DNA: TGTGCCAGCAGCCTCGACAGTGAGGGAGAGCAGTACTTC.

The chain uses TRBV19 and TRBJ2-7; D remains unclear. CDR1 is LNHDA and CDR2 is SQIVND in the germline V gene (reference sequence). This CDR3 region has 13 residues. Trimming took 3 bases from V and 0 from J, leaving 6 bases between them. The CDR3 DNA sequence: TGTGCCAGTAGTATGTCTAGCTCCTACGAGCAGTACTTC. This sequence encodes CASSMSSSYEQYF.

In DNA, the CDR3 is TGCAGCGTTGAAGATCACGGAAAGAACTATCGGGGCTACACCTTC. Amino acids: CSVEDHGKNYRGYTF. The genes are TRBV29-1 and TRBJ1-2; no definite D call. Germline V gene data show CDR1 as SQVTM and CDR2 as ANQGSEA. With 0 bases removed from V and 8 bases from J, the gap between germline ends came to 19 bases. This CDR3 spans 15 amino acids.

The chain uses TRBV19 and TRBJ2-1; weak D call: TRBD2 (5 bases). Looked up from germline, CDR1 is LNHDA and CDR2 is SQIVND (reference sequence). V dropped 5 bases and J dropped 5 bases, with 10 bases sitting between them. This CDR3 is 13 amino acids long. The chain's CDR3 is CASSPRTDNEQFF. CDR3 bases: TGTGCCAGTAGTCCCCGGACTGACAATGAGCAGTTCTTC.

V is TRBV28 and J is TRBJ1-2, with D maybe TRBD1 (5 bases). Trimming took 8 bases from V and 7 from J, leaving 20 bases between them. This CDR3 is built from 14 residues. The V gene's germline CDR1 is MDHEN and CDR2 SYDVKM. The CDR3 here is CASRGGTVVRGYTF. CDR3 in DNA: TGTGCCAGCCGGGGGGGGACGGTCGTACGTGGCTACACCTTC.

This clone was counted between two and nine times. The gene calls are TRBV5-1 and TRBJ2-7; D gene unclear. The CDR3 spans 11 residues. Germline assignment: CDR1 SGHRS and CDR2 YFSETQ. V gave up 0 bases and J gave up 6 bases, with 4 bases separating them. CDR3 DNA: TGCGCCAGCAGCTTGGGTGGCGAGCAGTACTTC. Protein product: CASSLGGEQYF.

The chain uses TRBV28 and TRBJ2-6; D is ambiguous. This CDR3 has 21 residues. Germline V gene sequence: CDR1 MDHEN, CDR2 SYDVKM. Trimming cost V 2 bases and J 0 bases, with 23 bases left between them. The CDR3 protein is CASSLGYGTLTLSSGANVLTF. The CDR3 DNA reads TGTGCCAGCAGTTTAGGATACGGTACTCTGACTTTAAGCTCTGGGGCCAACGTCCTGACTTTC.

V usage is TRBV9 and J usage is TRBJ2-5, with D tentatively TRBD1 (5 bases). V was clipped by 3 bases and J by 5 bases, with 5 bases between them. The V gene's germline CDR1 is SGDLS and CDR2 YYNGEE. The CDR3 runs to 11 residues. The CDR3 DNA follows: TGTGCCAGCAGCGAGGGGGAGACCCAGTACTTC. Translated, it gives CASSEGETQYF.

The chain recombines TRBV15 with TRBJ2-7; possible D gene TRBD1, 6 bases. Germline-derived CDR1 and CDR2 are LNHNV and YYDKDF (reference sequence). This CDR3 has 15 residues. The ends were cut back, 1 base at V and 1 base at J, with 11 bases in the middle. CDR3 DNA: TGTGCCACCAGCAGAGGGTCAGGGGCGTCCTACGAGCAGTACTTC. This sequence encodes CATSRGSGASYEQYF.

V gene TRBV2 combines with J gene TRBJ1-5, with D tentatively TRBD1 (5 bases). V dropped 5 bases and J dropped 5 bases, with 13 bases sitting between them. The CDR3 has 14 amino acids. CDR1 SNHLY and CDR2 FYNNEI come from the germline V gene. The CDR3 DNA reads TGTGCCAGCAGTAACCGGGACGGGGATCAGCCCCAGCATTTT. Its translation is CASSNRDGDQPQHF.

This clone was detected once. V and J are TRBV5-1 and TRBJ1-5; the match to TRBD1 covers 8 bases. The V gene end was trimmed by 4 bases and the J gene end by 4 bases; junction bases not matched to a gene: 13. The germline V gene encodes CDR1 SGHRS and CDR2 YFSETQ. The CDR3 loop spans 17 amino acids. The CDR3 DNA sequence: TGCGCCAGCAGCATGCGTCCCGGGACAGGAGAAAATCAGCCCCAGCATTTT. The encoded protein is CASSMRPGTGENQPQHF.

The chain carries TRBV7-3 and TRBJ2-3, with D perhaps matching TRBD2 (5 bases). The germline gives CDR1 SGHTA, CDR2 FQGTGA. The CDR3 consists of 13 residues. Trimming shortened V by 5 bases and J by 4 bases, and 10 bases separated the two germline ends. The CDR3, as DNA: TGTGCCAGCAGCATCGGGGTTCCAGATACGCAGTATTTT. It yields the protein CASSIGVPDTQYF.

The chain couples TRBV14 to TRBJ1-2, with D unresolved. V lost 0 bases and J 2 bases, leaving 7 bases between the germline ends. The CDR3 has 14 amino acids. Germline V CDR1 and CDR2: SGHDN, FVKESK. CDR3 nucleotide sequence: TGTGCCAGCAGCCAAGAGGCACAGAACTATGGCTACACCTTC. It specifies CASSQEAQNYGYTF.